These 8 T cell receptor delta chains share one sample of origin, sequenced in a study of gamma-delta T cells after stem cell transplantation. TCRdb fed the RT-PCR reads to CATT. The sample records around 2,500 delta-chain clones, roughly 1.6% being singletons. The sequenced sample was gamma-delta T cells. The receptors here all came from a human donor. It is not recorded whose cells these are; they may come from a transplant donor.

About this clone itself: Translating this DNA gives a protein that differs at residue 8 from the TCRdb one, which belongs to a much larger clone; a read error is likely, and the protein shown is this translation. This sequence joins TRDV3 and TRDJ1; a possible D gene is TRDD3 (6 bases). Trimming took off 5 bases at V and 2 bases at J, with 15 bases between the two ends. The CDR3 contains 13 residues. Germline CDR1 reads TVYSNPD; CDR2 reads GDNSRS (reference sequence). The DNA for the CDR3 is TGTGCCCTTGGGAGTGGGGGGACCGATAAACTCATCTTT. Its protein is CALGSGGTDKLIF.

This clone is medium-sized within its sample. This likely came from a read error, as a far larger clone is one base away. The chain has TRDV1 and TRDJ1; 10 nucleotides match TRDD3. Germline CDR1 is TSWWSYY and CDR2 is QGS. The CDR3 covers 18 residues. V trimming: 1 base; J trimming: 10 bases; junction bases outside the gene matches: 18. The CDR3 sequence is CALGEPGPCTGGCGGLIF. DNA of the CDR3: TGTGCTCTTGGGGAACCAGGCCCCTGTACTGGGGGATGTGGGGGACTCATCTTT.

A remark on this clone: TCRdb's entry gives the protein of a much larger clone, which mismatches this DNA's translation at residue 6, likely from a read error; the protein reported here is translated from the DNA. The chain combines TRDV2 with TRDJ1; 7 nucleotides agree with TRDD3. This CDR3 has 17 residues. Germline assignment: CDR1 GEAIGNYY and CDR2 EKD. After removal of 3 bases from V and 3 bases from J, the junction contained 15 bases not matched to a gene. The CDR3 region has the DNA TGTGCCTGTGACCCCCCCCGTGTTCGGGGGGATCCCGATAAACTCATCTTT. Translating it yields CACDPPRVRGDPDKLIF.

This clone is deemed medium-sized. This chain connects TRDV2 to TRDJ1; 11 bases are a match to TRDD3. The V gene end was trimmed by 0 bases and the J gene end by 1 base; junction bases not matched to a gene: 9. Germline CDR1 and CDR2: GEAIGNYY and EKD. The CDR3 sequence is 18 residues long. This CDR3 is CACDTVGKLGDSTDKLIF. The CDR3 bases are TGTGCCTGTGACACCGTGGGGAAACTGGGGGATAGCACCGATAAACTCATCTTT.

V usage is TRDV2 and J usage is TRDJ1; 13 nucleotides match TRDD3. The V gene's germline CDR1 is GEAIGNYY and CDR2 EKD. The J segment lost 3 bases and the V segment lost 0 bases, leaving 12 bases of the junction unmatched. This CDR3 has 19 amino acids. The CDR3 region is CACDTVLGDTRAVSDKLIF. The CDR3 DNA follows: TGTGCCTGTGACACCGTACTGGGGGATACGCGGGCGGTGTCCGATAAACTCATCTTT.

This clone was counted a few times. TCRdb shows a much larger clone's protein in place of this DNA's translation, and the two differ at residue 10, likely through a read error; the protein shown is translated from the DNA. V usage is TRDV2 and J usage is TRDJ1; D unclear. Germline V gene sequence: CDR1 GEAIGNYY, CDR2 EKD. The CDR3 consists of 14 residues. Trimming cost V 4 bases and J 6 bases, with 17 bases left between them. CDR3: CACDALRAPHKLIF. In DNA form, the CDR3 reads TGTGCCTGTGATGCACTACGTGCCCCCCATAAACTCATCTTT.

Comment on this clone: The TCRdb protein, from a much larger clone, departs from this DNA's translation at residue 12, likely by read error; the protein shown derives from the DNA. The CDR3 here is CACDNLLGDTRSDTDKLIF. CDR3 nucleotide sequence: TGTGCCTGTGACAATTTACTGGGGGATACCCGTTCGGACACCGATAAACTCATCTTT. This chain uses TRDV2 with TRDJ1; 12 bases fit TRDD3. Germline V CDR1 and CDR2: GEAIGNYY, EKD. CDR3 length: 19 residues. Trimming at V came to 2 bases and at J to 0 bases, leaving 12 bases not matched to a gene.

Sample share makes this clone medium-sized (0.01 to 0.1%). This likely came from a read error, as a far larger clone is one base away. Other DNA sequences within the sample encode an identical CDR3. Written as DNA, the CDR3 is TGCGCCTTTGAGACCCCTATATCCCACGCCGATAAACTCATCTTT. Amino acids: CAFETPISHADKLIF. The rearrangement links TRDV3 to TRDJ1; D ambiguous. Germline CDR1 is TVYSNPD and CDR2 is GDNSRS (reference sequence). The CDR3 loop spans 15 amino acids.